The entry that follows covers one T cell receptor beta chain sequence. Its antigen is as yet unknown. The CDR3 totals 14 residues. The germline gives CDR1 MDHEN, CDR2 SYDVKM. Trimming pared 9 bases from V and 7 bases from J, leaving 21 bases between. The data originate from a study of response to subunit inactivated influenza vaccine. Broader study findings: Authors suggested that a seasonal influenza vaccination recruits few new T cells each time.

One entry per CDR3 protein results from TCRdb running MiXCR on the RT-PCR reads. The sample consists of 710,000 or so distinct CDR3 sequences, around 16% of them appearing once. The chain recombines TRBV28 with TRBJ1-2; no clear D. The material was PBMCs from blood, obtained about 11 days after vaccination. This TCR came from a middle-aged man who received an inactivated influenza vaccine. The CDR3 DNA reads TGTGCCAGGGGCCCCGGGCAGAAAGCTCTTGGCTACACCTTC. Its protein is CARGPGQKALGYTF.